Sequencing of this T cell receptor beta chain was carried out in a study of glioma-infiltrating T cells listed by TCRdb under 2016. Concerning the study at large: The study sequenced TCR alpha- and beta-chain repertoires from glioma tissue, from non-neoplastic brain tissue and from matched peripheral blood mononuclear cells. The paired cohort comprised three low-grade glioma patients, roughly 8 primary glioblastoma patients and three non-glioma patients contributing non-neoplastic brain tissue. To measure how far tissue and blood T-cell populations diverged, each tissue-infiltrating repertoire was compared against the peripheral blood repertoire of the same patient.

This clonotype was seen a handful of times. Its target antigen remains unknown. No base quality values were provided; no much bigger clone lies one nucleotide off. General findings and caveats noted by the study authors: VJ-independent divergence between tissue and blood was found to be below expectation in non-neoplastic patients but above expectation in all gliomas, particularly low-grade gliomas. The group comparisons were based on small numbers of patients: three non-neoplastic, three low-grade glioma and about eight glioblastoma patients. Very few CDR3 sequences were found to be shared between tissue and blood, and this scarcity was attributed to high CDR3 diversity and limited sampling.

According to the germline V gene (reference sequence), CDR1 reads SGHNT and CDR2 reads YYREEE. The CDR3 holds 16 amino acids from the cysteine to the phenylalanine. Of all the DNA, just the CDR3 is kept, 48 bases in frame from base 1. Here V drops 4 bases and J drops 0 bases, and the junction holds 8 bases not matched to any gene. TCR alpha and beta CDR3 regions were amplified with the iRepertoire nested amplicon-rescue multiplex PCR (arm-PCR) platform from RNA. The input for one-step reverse transcription and amplification was about 95-450 ng of tissue mRNA or PBMC total RNA. After bead purification, a secondary multiplex PCR added Illumina adapters, and libraries were gel-purified between 200 and 400 bp. Demultiplexing relied on internal 6-nucleotide barcodes carried by the libraries. The libraries were sequenced on an Illumina MiSeq using 2x220 or 2x250 nucleotide paired-end reads. The paper's data handling went like this. FLASH 1.2.11 was used to merge paired reads, and BWA-MEM then aligned the reads to the GRCh37 human genome before TRA and TRB reads were extracted. An IMGT-derived reference of cassette sequences and CDR3 motifs, with pseudogenes included, was used for V and J assignment. Three-frame translation of reads was performed, and productive CDR3s were defined as those with a C...FGXG motif and no stop codons. A clonotype was defined as a unique combination of a V-J cassette pair and a CDR3 amino acid sequence. Filtering of reads was based on Hamming distance, with the threshold set by the sequence error rate of each sample in mapped regions. TCRdb reran the public reads through fastp at Q25 and MiXCR, keeping productive beta chains. All rows with the same CDR3 protein become a single entry with the most common DNA and genes. The V and J calls shown here were made by TCRdb, not taken from the authors' results. The sample contains some 180,000 distinct CDR3 sequences, roughly a third of them found a single time. The leading ten clones occupy 20% to 25% of the sample.

Sequenced material: glioma tissue, nonneoplastic brain tissue, or PBMCs (not recorded which). This clonotype was obtained from a human donor with low-grade glioma or glioblastoma, undergoing nonglioma brain surgery, or in good health (not recorded which). The V and J genes are TRBV5-4 and TRBJ2-3; 7 junctional bases match TRBD1. The CDR3 is CASSIGTEPSTDTQYF. The DNA is TGTGCCAGCAGCATTGGGACAGAGCCTAGCACAGATACGCAGTATTTT.